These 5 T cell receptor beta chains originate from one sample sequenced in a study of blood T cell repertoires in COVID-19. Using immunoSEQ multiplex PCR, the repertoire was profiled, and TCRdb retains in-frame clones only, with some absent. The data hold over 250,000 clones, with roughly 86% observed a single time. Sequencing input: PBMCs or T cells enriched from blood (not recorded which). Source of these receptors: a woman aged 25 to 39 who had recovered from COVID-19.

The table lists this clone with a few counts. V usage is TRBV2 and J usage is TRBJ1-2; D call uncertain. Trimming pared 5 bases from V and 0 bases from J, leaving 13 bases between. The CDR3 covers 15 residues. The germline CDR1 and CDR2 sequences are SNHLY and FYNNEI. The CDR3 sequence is CASSPLLGANYGYTF. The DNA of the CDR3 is TGTGCCAGCAGTCCCCTTCTCGGGGCTAACTATGGCTACACCTTC. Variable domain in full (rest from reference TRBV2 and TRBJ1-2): EPEVTQTPSHQVTQMGQEVILRCVPISNHLYFYWYRQILGQKVEFLVSFYNNEISEKSEIFDDQFSVERPDGSNFTLKIRSTKLEDSAMYFCASSPLLGANYGYTFGSGTRLTVV.

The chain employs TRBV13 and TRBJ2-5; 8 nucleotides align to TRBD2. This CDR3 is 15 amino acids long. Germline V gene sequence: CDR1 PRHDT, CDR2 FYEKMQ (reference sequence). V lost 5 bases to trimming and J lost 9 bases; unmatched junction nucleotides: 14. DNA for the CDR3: TGTGCCAGCAGCCCGATGGGGACTAGGAAGCTGCCCCAGTACTTC. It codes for CASSPMGTRKLPQYF.

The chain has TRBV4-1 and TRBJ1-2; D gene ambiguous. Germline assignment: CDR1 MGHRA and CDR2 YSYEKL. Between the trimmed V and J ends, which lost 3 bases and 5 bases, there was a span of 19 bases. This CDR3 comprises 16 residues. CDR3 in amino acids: CASSHPRWRAKYGYTF. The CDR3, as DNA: TGCGCCAGCAGCCACCCACGGTGGAGGGCCAAGTATGGCTACACCTTC.

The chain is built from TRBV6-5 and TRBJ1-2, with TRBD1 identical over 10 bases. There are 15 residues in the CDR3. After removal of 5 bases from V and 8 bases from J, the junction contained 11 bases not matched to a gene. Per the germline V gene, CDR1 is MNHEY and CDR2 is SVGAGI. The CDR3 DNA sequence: TGTGCCAGCAGTACCCGACCGGGACAGGGGAAAGGCTACACCTTC. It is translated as CASSTRPGQGKGYTF.

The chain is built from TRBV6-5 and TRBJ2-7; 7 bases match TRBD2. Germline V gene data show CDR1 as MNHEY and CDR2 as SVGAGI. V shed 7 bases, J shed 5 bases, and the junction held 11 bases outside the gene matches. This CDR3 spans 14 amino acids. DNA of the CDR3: TGTGCCAGCACCGGGGTAGCGGGTAATAACGAGCAGTACTTC. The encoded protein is CASTGVAGNNEQYF.